This T cell receptor (beta chain) was identified in a study of tumor-infiltrating lymphocytes in localized non-small cell lung cancer. Study results and caveats: Immunotypes IM1 and IM2 had similar TCR-derived T-cell fractions.

This clone is medium-sized within its sample. Antigen: not known. The J segment lost 2 bases and the V segment lost 5 bases, leaving 7 bases of the junction unmatched. Germline values: CDR1 SGHAT, CDR2 FQNNGV. The CDR3 length is 15 residues. Sequencing used immunoSEQ multiplex PCR; TCRdb keeps in-frame clones, though not all of them. This sample carries more than 7,500 clones, approximately 84% of them seen once, and the ten largest clones take 6.9%. The chain recombines TRBV11-2 with TRBJ2-7; 9 bases align to TRBD1. The sample consisted of uninvolved lung tissue not adjacent to the tumor. The receptor was isolated from a human donor with non-small cell lung cancer. The CDR3 sequence: CASSQGTGRTYEQYF. The CDR3 DNA reads as TGTGCCAGCAGCCAAGGGACAGGGAGGACCTACGAGCAGTACTTC.